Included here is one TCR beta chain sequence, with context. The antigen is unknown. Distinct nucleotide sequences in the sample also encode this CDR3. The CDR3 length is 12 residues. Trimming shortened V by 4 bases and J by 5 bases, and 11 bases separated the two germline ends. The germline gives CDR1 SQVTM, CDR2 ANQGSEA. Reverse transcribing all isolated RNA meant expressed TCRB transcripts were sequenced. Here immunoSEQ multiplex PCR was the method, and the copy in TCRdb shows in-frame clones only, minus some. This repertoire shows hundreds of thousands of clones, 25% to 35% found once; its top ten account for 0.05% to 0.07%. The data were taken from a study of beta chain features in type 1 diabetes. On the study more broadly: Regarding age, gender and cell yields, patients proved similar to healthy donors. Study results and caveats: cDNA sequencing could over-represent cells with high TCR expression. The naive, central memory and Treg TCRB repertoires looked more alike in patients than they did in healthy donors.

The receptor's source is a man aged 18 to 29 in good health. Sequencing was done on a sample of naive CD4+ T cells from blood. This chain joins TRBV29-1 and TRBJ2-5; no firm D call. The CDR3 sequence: CSVGAGGETQYF. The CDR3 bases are TGCAGCGTTGGGGCCGGTGGGGAGACCCAGTACTTC. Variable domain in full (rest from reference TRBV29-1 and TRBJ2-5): SAVISQKPSRDICQRGTSLTIQCQVDSQVTMMFWYRQQPGQSLTLIATANQGSEATYESGFVIDKFPISRPNLTFSTLTVSNMSPEDSSIYLCSVGAGGETQYFGPGTRLLVL.